This T cell receptor beta chain was captured by sequencing in a study of immune characterization of retroperitoneal liposarcoma. TCRdb recomputed calls from the PCR reads with MiXCR, one row per CDR3 protein. The data hold about 5,000 distinct CDR3 sequences, with around 30% observed a single time. CDR1 and CDR2 from the germline V gene are LGHNA and YSLEER. Trimming pared 0 bases from V and 3 bases from J, leaving 14 bases between. The CDR3 runs 17 residues. The chain joins TRBV4-3 to TRBJ2-2; no definite D call. The sequence derives from a female donor with retroperitoneal liposarcoma. The material sequenced was tumor tissue. The CDR3 DNA reads as TGCGCCAGCAGCCAAGAGATCCCCGTCTTGTACACCGGGGAGCTGTTTTTT. Protein sequence: CASSQEIPVLYTGELFF.